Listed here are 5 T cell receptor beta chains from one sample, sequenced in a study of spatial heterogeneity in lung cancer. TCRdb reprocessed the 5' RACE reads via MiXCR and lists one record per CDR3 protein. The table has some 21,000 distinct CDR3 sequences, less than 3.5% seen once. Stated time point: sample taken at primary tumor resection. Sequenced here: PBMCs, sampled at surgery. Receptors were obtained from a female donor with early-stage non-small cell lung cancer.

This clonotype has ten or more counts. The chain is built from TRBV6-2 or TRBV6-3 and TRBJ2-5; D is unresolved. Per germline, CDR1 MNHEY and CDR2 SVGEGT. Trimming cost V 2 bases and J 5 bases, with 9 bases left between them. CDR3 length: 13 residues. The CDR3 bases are TGTGCCAGCAGTTACGATGTGGGGGAGACCCAGTACTTC. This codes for CASSYDVGETQYF.

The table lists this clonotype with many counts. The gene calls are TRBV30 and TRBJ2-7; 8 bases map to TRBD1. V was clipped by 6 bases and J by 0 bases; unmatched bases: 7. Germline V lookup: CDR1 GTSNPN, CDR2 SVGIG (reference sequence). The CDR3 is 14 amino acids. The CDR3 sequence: CACPLGQGSYEQYF. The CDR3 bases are TGTGCCTGCCCCCTAGGACAGGGCTCCTACGAGCAGTACTTC.

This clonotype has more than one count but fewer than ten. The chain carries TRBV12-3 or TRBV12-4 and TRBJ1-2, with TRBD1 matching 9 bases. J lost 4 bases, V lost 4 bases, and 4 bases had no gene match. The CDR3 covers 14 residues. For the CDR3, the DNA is TGTGCCAGCAGTTGGGACAGGGTTTTCTATGGCTACACCTTC. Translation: CASSWDRVFYGYTF.

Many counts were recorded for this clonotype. The chain's CDR3 is CASSPQGSTDTQYF. As DNA, the CDR3 is TGTGCCAGCAGCCCCCAAGGCTCCACAGATACGCAGTATTTT. The rearrangement uses TRBV14 and TRBJ2-3; D is unclear. Trimming shortened V by 4 bases and J by 2 bases, and 10 bases separated the two germline ends. The CDR3 spans 14 residues. Germline lookup yields CDR1 SGHDN and CDR2 FVKESK.

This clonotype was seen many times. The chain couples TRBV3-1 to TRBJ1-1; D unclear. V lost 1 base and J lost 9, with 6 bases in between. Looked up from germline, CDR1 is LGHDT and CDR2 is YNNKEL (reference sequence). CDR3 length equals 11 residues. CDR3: CASSQAGKAFF. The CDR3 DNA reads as TGTGCCAGCAGCCAAGCGGGAAAAGCTTTCTTT.